Listed here are 21 T cell receptor beta chains from one sample, sequenced in a study of blood T cell repertoires in COVID-19. Generated by immunoSEQ multiplex PCR, the TCRdb table keeps only in-frame clones and is missing some. The table records around 260,000 clones, around 82% of them present only once. What was sequenced was peripheral blood. The receptors stem from a woman between 50 and 59 years old who had recovered from COVID-19.

This clone was detected only a few times. The rearrangement joins TRBV24-1 to TRBJ2-5, with 7 bases aligning to TRBD2. The germline CDR1 and CDR2 sequences are KGHDR and SFDVKD. There are 13 residues in the CDR3. Germline trimming cut 4 bases from V and 5 bases from J; bases unmatched to any gene: 3. In DNA form, the CDR3 reads TGTGCCACCAGTGAGACTAGCAGCGAGACCCAGTACTTC. Its translation: CATSETSSETQYF.

The V and J genes are TRBV18 and TRBJ2-5; 7 bases match TRBD1. This CDR3 has 14 residues. Germline assignment: CDR1 KGHSH and CDR2 LQKENI. V dropped 4 bases and J dropped 5; count of bases not matched to a gene: 7. CDR3 protein: CASSQGASDETQYF. CDR3 sequence (DNA): TGTGCCAGCTCACAGGGGGCGAGTGATGAGACCCAGTACTTC.

The chain links TRBV25-1 to TRBJ2-3; D is perhaps TRBD1 (6 bases). Between the trimmed V and J ends, which lost 4 bases and 9 bases, there was a span of 11 bases. Germline CDR1 reads MGHDK; CDR2 reads SYGVNS. This CDR3 spans 12 amino acids. In DNA, the CDR3 is TGTGCCAGCAGTGGCAGGGGCGAAACGCAGTATTTT. It is translated as CASSGRGETQYF.

This clone showed up just once. The V gene is TRBV13, the J gene TRBJ2-2; 15 positions agree with TRBD2. The V and J ends lost 4 bases and 6 bases, in that order; junction bases with no gene match: 6. CDR3 size: 17 residues. CDR1 is PRHDT, CDR2 FYEKMQ, per germline (reference sequence). DNA for the CDR3: TGTGCCAGCAGCTCAGGACTAGCGGGGGGGCAGTCCGGGGAGCTGTTTTTT. Amino acid sequence: CASSSGLAGGQSGELFF.

CDR3 region: CASSRGGQETQYF. In DNA form, the CDR3 reads TGTGCCAGCAGCCGGGGGGGACAAGAGACCCAGTACTTC. The V call is TRBV12-3 or TRBV12-4, the J call TRBJ2-5; 8 bases agree with TRBD2. J was trimmed by 2 bases and V by 6 bases; bases with no gene match: 2. The CDR3 runs to 13 residues.

This rearrangement joins TRBV6-6 to TRBJ1-1; 7 positions agree with TRBD1. V was clipped by 4 bases and J by 2 bases; unmatched bases: 7. Germline loops: CDR1 MNHNY, CDR2 SVGAGI (reference sequence). This CDR3 contains 15 residues. DNA for the CDR3: TGTGCCAGCAGTTCTCTAGGACAGGCAAACACTGAAGCTTTCTTT. Protein sequence: CASSSLGQANTEAFF.

The chain has TRBV27 and TRBJ2-7; 7 nucleotides align to TRBD2. V lost 6 bases, J lost 4 bases, and 9 bases stayed unmatched. The CDR3 is made up of 14 amino acids. CDR1 and CDR2 (germline): MNHEY, SMNVEV (reference sequence). This CDR3 reads CASSPQTGGYEQYF. In DNA, the CDR3 is TGTGCCAGCAGCCCTCAGACCGGGGGGTACGAGCAGTACTTC.

The genes are TRBV28 and TRBJ2-7; a possible D gene is TRBD1 (5 bases). The CDR3 covers 16 residues. Per the germline V gene, CDR1 is MDHEN and CDR2 is SYDVKM. With 3 bases removed from V and 3 bases from J, the gap between germline ends came to 18 bases. The CDR3 nucleotides read TGTGCCAGCAGTTTGGGTGGCAGGGTTGGGTACTACGAGCAGTACTTC. Translating gives CASSLGGRVGYYEQYF.

The gene calls are TRBV12-3 or TRBV12-4 and TRBJ2-7; 10 nucleotides align to TRBD2. The CDR3 length is 12 residues. J was trimmed by 4 bases and V by 7 bases; bases with no gene match: 1. The CDR3, as DNA: TGTGCCAGCACGACTAGCGGGTACGAGCAGTACTTC. Encoded protein: CASTTSGYEQYF.

V gene TRBV6-2 or TRBV6-3 combines with J gene TRBJ2-1, with TRBD2 matching over 10 bases. The CDR3 loop spans 16 amino acids. The ends lost 4 bases at V and 2 bases at J; junction bases unmatched: 5. Germline V gives CDR1 MNHEY, CDR2 SVGEGT. The CDR3 region has the DNA TGTGCCAGCAGTTCCCCCGGGACTAGCGCCTACAATGAGCAGTTCTTC. Translation: CASSSPGTSAYNEQFF.

This chain uses TRBV19 with TRBJ1-6; D uncertain. The CDR3 is made up of 11 amino acids. Trimming cost V 11 bases and J 13 bases, with 15 bases left between them. CDR1 and CDR2 from the germline V gene are LNHDA and SQIVND (reference sequence). CDR3 residues: CASGGPFPLHF. CDR3 bases: TGTGCCTCCGGAGGCCCCTTCCCCCTCCACTTT.

V usage is TRBV28 and J usage is TRBJ2-3, with 8 nucleotides matching TRBD1. Germline CDR1 reads MDHEN; CDR2 reads SYDVKM. The ends lost 10 bases at V and 0 bases at J; junction bases unmatched: 3. The CDR3 spans 13 residues. CDR3 region: CATRTGSTDTQYF. CDR3 nucleotide sequence: TGTGCCACTCGGACAGGGAGCACAGATACGCAGTATTTT.

V gene TRBV28 combines with J gene TRBJ1-1; D may be TRBD1 (5 bases). Trimming pared 5 bases from V and 5 bases from J, leaving 12 bases between. Looked up from germline, CDR1 is MDHEN and CDR2 is SYDVKM. There are 13 residues in the CDR3. CDR3 nucleotides: TGTGCCAGCAGTCCCGGGACTGGTACTGAAGCTTTCTTT. Protein product: CASSPGTGTEAFF.

The rearrangement uses TRBV7-2 and TRBJ2-3; TRBD1 aligns across 7 bases. Unmatched junction bases numbered 3, after V lost 4 bases and J lost 2 bases. Germline lookup yields CDR1 SGHTA and CDR2 FQGNSA. This CDR3 spans 14 amino acids. CDR3 sequence (DNA): TGTGCCAGCAGCTGGGGACAGCACACAGATACGCAGTATTTT. It yields the protein CASSWGQHTDTQYF.

The rearrangement uses TRBV5-4 and TRBJ1-2; D is unresolved. The V end lost 2 bases, the J end lost 7 bases, and 21 bases lay between the germline ends. Germline V gives CDR1 SGHNT, CDR2 YYREEE (reference sequence). This CDR3 has 16 residues. CDR3 DNA sequence: TGTGCCAGCAGCTTTAATAGAGGGAGTGGGATCGGTGGCTACACCTTC. As protein: CASSFNRGSGIGGYTF.

V usage is TRBV7-2 and J usage is TRBJ2-5; 7 bases are a match to TRBD1. The CDR3 is 15 amino acids. CDR1 is SGHTA and CDR2 is FQGNSA in the germline V gene. Unmatched junction bases numbered 7, after V lost 2 bases and J lost 4 bases. The CDR3 reads CASSLNRGVRETQYF. CDR3 sequence (DNA): TGTGCCAGCAGCTTAAACAGGGGTGTGCGAGAGACCCAGTACTTC.

The chain links TRBV28 to TRBJ2-7, with 7 bases matching TRBD1. Trimming removed 8 bases from V and 8 bases from J; junction bases left unmatched: 18. This CDR3 contains 15 residues. Germline V lookup: CDR1 MDHEN, CDR2 SYDVKM. The CDR3 loop reads CASGPITGDLDQQYF. In DNA, the CDR3 is TGTGCCAGCGGGCCAATAACAGGGGACCTGGATCAGCAGTACTTC.

V usage is TRBV7-2 and J usage is TRBJ2-2; the D is unclear. Germline V gives CDR1 SGHTA, CDR2 FQGNSA. The ends were cut back, 3 bases at V and 7 bases at J, with 6 bases in the middle. The length of the CDR3 is 12 residues. The CDR3, as DNA: TGTGCCAGCAGCTTCTTGTTCGGGGAGCTGTTTTTT. The encoded protein is CASSFLFGELFF.

The chain combines TRBV15 with TRBJ1-2; TRBD1 matches at 7 bases. J gave up 6 bases and V 0 bases, and 7 bases lay outside the gene matches. Germline values: CDR1 LNHNV, CDR2 YYDKDF (reference sequence). The CDR3 loop spans 15 amino acids. The CDR3 bases are TGTGCCACCAGCAGAGATAGTAAGGGGGCGGATGGCTACACCTTC. Translating it yields CATSRDSKGADGYTF.

This clone occurred many times. This chain uses TRBV19 with TRBJ1-1; 8 bases agree with TRBD1. The germline V gene has CDR1 LNHDA and CDR2 SQIVND (reference sequence). Trimming at V came to 5 bases and at J to 5 bases, leaving 7 bases not matched to a gene. There are 14 residues in the CDR3. This CDR3 reads CASSPGQGWTEAFF. The CDR3 DNA follows: TGTGCCAGTAGTCCTGGACAGGGATGGACTGAAGCTTTCTTT.

This rearrangement joins TRBV6-2 or TRBV6-3 to TRBJ1-2, with 7 nucleotides matching TRBD1. V shed 4 bases, J shed 2 bases, and the junction held 10 bases outside the gene matches. CDR3 length: 16 residues. Germline CDR1 is MNHEY and CDR2 is SVGEGT. The CDR3: CASSFDPGQRNYGYTF. For the CDR3, the DNA is TGTGCCAGCAGTTTTGACCCGGGACAGAGGAACTATGGCTACACCTTC.